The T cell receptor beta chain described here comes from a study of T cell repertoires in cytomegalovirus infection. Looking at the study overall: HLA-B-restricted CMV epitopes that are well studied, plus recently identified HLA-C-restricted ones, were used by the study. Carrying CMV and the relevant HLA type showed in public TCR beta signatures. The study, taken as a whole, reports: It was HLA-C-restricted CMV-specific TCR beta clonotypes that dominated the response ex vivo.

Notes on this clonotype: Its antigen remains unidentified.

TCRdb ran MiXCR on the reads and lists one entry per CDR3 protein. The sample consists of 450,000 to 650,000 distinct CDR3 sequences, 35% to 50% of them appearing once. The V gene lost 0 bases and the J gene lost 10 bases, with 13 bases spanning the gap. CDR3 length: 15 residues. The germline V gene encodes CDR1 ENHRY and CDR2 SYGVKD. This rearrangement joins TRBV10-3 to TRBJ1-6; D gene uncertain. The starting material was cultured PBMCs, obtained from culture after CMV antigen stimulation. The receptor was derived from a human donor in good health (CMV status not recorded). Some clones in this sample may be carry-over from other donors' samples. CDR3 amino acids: CAISESIGYGSPLHF. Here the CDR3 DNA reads TGTGCCATCAGTGAGTCGATCGGATATGGATCACCCCTCCACTTT.